This T cell receptor (beta chain) came from a study of blood T cell repertoires in COVID-19. In this sample, this clone turned up once. Source study methods: Amplification from reference gene primers served as the basis for estimated nucleated cell counts. Clones were sequenced by immunoSEQ multiplex PCR, and TCRdb holds only the in-frame ones, with some missing. V and J calls and clone size are copied from that table; D and trimming were computed from the DNA. The data hold approximately 250,000 clones, with about 82% observed a single time. The germline V gene has CDR1 LNHNV and CDR2 YYDKDF (reference sequence). With 1 base removed from V and 8 bases from J, the gap between germline ends came to 11 bases. This CDR3 is built from 13 residues. Participants' own reports of clinical history determined their cohort assignment.

This TCR derives from a woman between 45 and 60 years old with acute COVID-19. This sequence joins TRBV15 and TRBJ1-2; the D is unclear. The sample taken for sequencing was PBMCs or T cells enriched from blood (not recorded which). The CDR3 reads CATSRGEITGYTF. The CDR3 DNA reads as TGTGCCACCAGCAGAGGAGAAATTACCGGCTACACCTTC.